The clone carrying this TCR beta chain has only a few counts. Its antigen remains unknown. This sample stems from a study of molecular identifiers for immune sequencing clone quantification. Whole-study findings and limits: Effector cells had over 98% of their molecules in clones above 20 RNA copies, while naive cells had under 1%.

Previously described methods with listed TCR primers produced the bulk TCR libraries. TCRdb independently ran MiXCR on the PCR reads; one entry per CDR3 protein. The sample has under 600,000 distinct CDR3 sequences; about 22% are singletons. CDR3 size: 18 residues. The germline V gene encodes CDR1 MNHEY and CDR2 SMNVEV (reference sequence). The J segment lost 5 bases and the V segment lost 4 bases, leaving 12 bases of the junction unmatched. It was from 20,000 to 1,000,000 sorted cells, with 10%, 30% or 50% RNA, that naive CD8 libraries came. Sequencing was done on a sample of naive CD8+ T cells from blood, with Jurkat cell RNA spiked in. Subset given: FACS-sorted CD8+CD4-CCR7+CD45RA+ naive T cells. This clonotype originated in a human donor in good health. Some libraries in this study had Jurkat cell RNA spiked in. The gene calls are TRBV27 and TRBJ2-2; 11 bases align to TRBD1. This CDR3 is CASSSRTGGRDLTGELFF. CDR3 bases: TGTGCCAGCAGTTCACGGACAGGGGGCAGGGACTTGACCGGGGAGCTGTTTTTT.